A single sample is the source of the 17 T cell receptor beta chains below, sequenced in a study of immune cell composition in non-small cell lung cancer. Assay used: immunoSEQ multiplex PCR; TCRdb lists only in-frame clones, some missing. The data show over 1,000 clones, about 85% seen once. Sequenced sample: lung tumor tissue. The receptors derive from a human donor with non-small cell lung cancer.

The chain has TRBV5-6 and TRBJ2-3, with D hard to call. V dropped 2 bases and J dropped 0 bases, with 4 bases sitting between them. Germline CDR1 and CDR2: SGHDT and YYEEEE. There are 13 residues in the CDR3. This CDR3 reads CASSFQSTDTQYF. The CDR3 DNA is TGTGCCAGCAGCTTTCAAAGCACAGATACGCAGTATTTT.

The rearrangement uses TRBV27 and TRBJ1-1; the D is unclear. CDR3 length: 16 amino acids. V lost 4 bases, J lost 2 bases, and 17 bases lay in between. The V gene's germline CDR1 is MNHEY and CDR2 SMNVEV (reference sequence). The CDR3 spells CASSSLGPGDNTEAFF. The CDR3 nucleotides read TGTGCCAGCAGTTCGCTCGGACCGGGAGATAACACTGAAGCTTTCTTT.

The V gene is TRBV7-2, the J gene TRBJ2-3; D is uncertain. The CDR3 is 13 residues long. The V end was cut by 5 bases, the J end by 4 bases, with 10 bases between. Germline assignment: CDR1 SGHTA and CDR2 FQGNSA. CDR3 in amino acids: CASSPTYSDTQYF. As DNA, the CDR3 is TGTGCCAGCAGCCCCACCTACTCAGATACGCAGTATTTT.

The chain has TRBV27 and TRBJ2-7; D remains unclear. The CDR3 has 14 amino acids. Germline V gene sequence: CDR1 MNHEY, CDR2 SMNVEV (reference sequence). Deletions cut 3 bases from V and 3 bases from J, with 12 bases between. CDR3 amino acids: CASSLSASFYEQYF. CDR3 bases: TGTGCCAGCAGTTTGTCTGCGAGCTTCTACGAGCAGTACTTC.

V and J are TRBV5-1 and TRBJ2-5; 9 nucleotides align to TRBD1. The CDR3 runs to 15 residues. Losses at the gene ends were 4 bases for V and 5 bases for J; bases not matched to a gene: 9. Germline V gene sequence: CDR1 SGHRS, CDR2 YFSETQ. CDR3 DNA: TGCGCCAGCAGCCCCCGGGACAGGGAGGTGGAGACCCAGTACTTC. This translates into CASSPRDREVETQYF.

J is TRBJ2-4 and V is TRBV4-3, with 10 bases matching TRBD2. CDR3 length: 19 amino acids. The ends lost 3 bases at V and 0 bases at J; junction bases unmatched: 11. The germline gives CDR1 LGHNA, CDR2 YSLEER. CDR3 in amino acids: CASSQGGTSEHLAKNIQYF. In DNA form, the CDR3 reads TGCGCCAGCAGCCAGGGGGGGACTAGCGAACATTTAGCCAAAAACATTCAGTACTTC.

The CDR3 protein is CASSFTGNEQFF. The DNA of the CDR3 is TGTGCCAGCAGTTTTACCGGCAATGAGCAGTTCTTC. This rearrangement joins TRBV27 to TRBJ2-1; D ambiguous. Per germline, CDR1 MNHEY and CDR2 SMNVEV (reference sequence). V was pared by 3 bases and J by 6 bases, with 6 bases between. This CDR3 has 12 amino acids.

The rearrangement links TRBV11-1 to TRBJ2-1; maybe TRBD1 (5 bases). Germline assignment: CDR1 SGHAT and CDR2 FQDESV (reference sequence). The CDR3 loop spans 16 amino acids. Trimming left V 1 base short and J 0 bases short, with 10 bases between. The CDR3 region is CASSLDDSSSYNEQFF. In nucleotides, the CDR3 is TGTGCCAGCAGCTTAGATGACAGTAGCTCCTACAATGAGCAGTTCTTC.

V is TRBV9 and J is TRBJ1-2; D gene ambiguous. The CDR3 totals 12 residues. V dropped 0 bases and J dropped 2 bases, with 2 bases sitting between them. Germline CDR1 and CDR2: SGDLS and YYNGEE. This CDR3 reads CASSVANYGYTF. The CDR3 bases are TGTGCCAGCAGCGTAGCGAACTATGGCTACACCTTC.

The chain carries TRBV29-1 and TRBJ2-2, with TRBD1 matching over 9 bases. Per germline, CDR1 SQVTM and CDR2 ANQGSEA. V lost 7 bases to trimming and J lost 4 bases; unmatched junction nucleotides: 10. There are 15 residues in the CDR3. CDR3 DNA sequence: TGCAGCGCTCTCACAGGGGGCTGGGGCACCGGGGAGCTGTTTTTT. As protein: CSALTGGWGTGELFF.

V gene TRBV19 combines with J gene TRBJ1-3; 7 nucleotides agree with TRBD1. The CDR3 covers 16 residues. Germline V lookup: CDR1 LNHDA, CDR2 SQIVND (reference sequence). V dropped 6 bases and J dropped 0; count of bases not matched to a gene: 8. CDR3 amino acids: CASSVQGMLSGNTIYF. The CDR3 DNA is TGTGCCAGTAGCGTACAGGGGATGCTCTCTGGAAACACCATATATTTT.

The chain carries TRBV28 and TRBJ1-2, with a possible D match to TRBD1 (6 bases). Trimming left V 6 bases short and J 5 bases short, with 16 bases between. Per germline, CDR1 MDHEN and CDR2 SYDVKM. The CDR3 runs to 14 residues. For the CDR3, the DNA is TGTGCCAGCAGAGTACAGGGAAATGAGTATGGCTACACCTTC. This gives the protein CASRVQGNEYGYTF.

V and J are TRBV7-3 and TRBJ2-2; 12 bases line up with TRBD2. CDR3 length equals 17 residues. J lost 7 bases, V lost 1 base, and 7 bases had no gene match. Looked up from germline, CDR1 is SGHTA and CDR2 is FQGTGA. The CDR3 sequence: CASSLNPSGRVGGELFF. The CDR3 DNA sequence: TGTGCCAGCAGCTTAAATCCTAGCGGGAGGGTCGGCGGGGAGCTGTTTTTT.

The chain is built from TRBV19 and TRBJ1-3; the match to TRBD1 covers 7 bases. The CDR3 extends over 15 amino acids. Germline trimming cut 5 bases from V and 0 bases from J; bases unmatched to any gene: 4. From germline, CDR1 is LNHDA and CDR2 SQIVND (reference sequence). The CDR3 region is CASSSTGDSGNTIYF. As DNA, the CDR3 is TGTGCCAGTAGTTCTACAGGGGACTCTGGAAACACCATATATTTT.

CDR3 sequence reads: CASSYGSYSYNEQFF. DNA for the CDR3: TGTGCCAGCAGCTACGGGAGCTACTCTTACAATGAGCAGTTCTTC. The V call is TRBV28, the J call TRBJ2-1, with a weak D call TRBD2 (6 bases). The CDR3 loop spans 15 amino acids. The V gene's germline CDR1 is MDHEN and CDR2 SYDVKM. With 6 bases removed from V and 4 bases from J, the gap between germline ends came to 16 bases.

The V and J genes are TRBV11-2 and TRBJ2-1, with TRBD2 matching over 7 bases. V dropped 5 bases and J dropped 0; count of bases not matched to a gene: 13. CDR3 length: 18 residues. CDR1 is SGHAT, CDR2 FQNNGV, per germline. CDR3 region: CASSPGDPRGVSYNEQFF. CDR3 DNA: TGTGCCAGCAGCCCGGGGGACCCCCGGGGGGTCTCCTACAATGAGCAGTTCTTC.

The rearrangement joins TRBV11-2 to TRBJ1-6; the match to TRBD1 covers 8 bases. The V segment lost 5 bases and the J segment 2 bases; nucleotides outside the gene matches: 5. Germline lookup yields CDR1 SGHAT and CDR2 FQNNGV. The CDR3 spans 16 residues. The DNA of the CDR3 is TGTGCCAGCAGCCCGCAGGGGGCTGCCTATAATTCACCCCTCCACTTT. This encodes CASSPQGAAYNSPLHF.